The next 17 T cell receptor beta chains were all read from a single sample in a study of T cells in Graves' hyperthyroidism and ophthalmopathy. RNA transcripts provided the source from which TCR beta CDR3 regions were amplified. When the TCR CDR3 underwent first-round RT-PCR, the HTBI primer set was used. TCRdb re-analysed the multiplex PCR reads in MiXCR, keeping a single row per CDR3 protein. In the table there are 490,000 or so distinct CDR3 sequences, roughly 16% of which are singletons. The sequencing sample was made of blood. These TCRs come from a woman under 40 with Graves' ophthalmopathy.

This clonotype was found many times. The chain recombines TRBV9 with TRBJ1-2; TRBD1 agrees at 7 bases. With 6 bases clipped from V and 7 bases from J, the junction kept 6 bases outside the gene matches. Germline V gives CDR1 SGDLS, CDR2 YYNGEE. The CDR3 runs to 12 residues. CDR3 in DNA: TGTGCCAGCACGGACAGGCTTGGTGGCTACACCTTC. Translating gives CASTDRLGGYTF. The variable domain in full, completed from reference TRBV9 and TRBJ1-2, reads DSGVTQTPKHLITATGQRVTLRCSPRSGDLSVYWYQQSLDQGLQFLIQYYNGEERAKGNILERFSAQQFPDLHSELNLSSLELGDSALYFCASTDRLGGYTFGSGTRLTVV.

This clonotype has at least ten counts. The chain employs TRBV28 and TRBJ2-7, with unresolved D. V lost 3 bases and J 3 bases, leaving 12 bases between the germline ends. This CDR3 comprises 14 residues. Germline V gene sequence: CDR1 MDHEN, CDR2 SYDVKM. CDR3 loop: CASSLVKGLYEQYF. DNA of the CDR3: TGTGCCAGCAGTTTGGTAAAAGGGCTCTACGAGCAGTACTTC.

Concerning this clonotype: The junction and the germline gene differ at one end; a read error may be behind it. The V and J genes are TRBV7-7 and TRBJ2-3; 8 nucleotides align to TRBD2. Germline CDR1 and CDR2: SSHAT and FNYEAQ (reference sequence). The CDR3 sequence is 17 residues long. This CDR3 is CASSRGREDSSTDTQYF. In DNA, the CDR3 is TGTGCTAGCAGTCGAGGGCGGGAGGACTCTAGCACAGATACGCAGTATTTT.

As for this clonotype: This clone may be a read error of a much larger clone one base away. V usage is TRBV7-2 and J usage is TRBJ2-7; D may be TRBD2 (5 bases). This CDR3 region has 16 residues. Germline V gene data show CDR1 as SGHTA and CDR2 as FQGNSA. Trimming left V 4 bases short and J 5 bases short, with 21 bases between. DNA of the CDR3: TGTGCCAGCAGCTCAGTTAGGCTGGCTAGCCGCGACGAGCAGTACTTC. This translates into CASSSVRLASRDEQYF.

The chain combines TRBV6-2 or TRBV6-3 with TRBJ2-1; TRBD2 aligns across 7 bases. This CDR3 is 17 amino acids long. Germline trimming cut 0 bases from V and 7 bases from J; bases unmatched to any gene: 12. From germline, CDR1 is MNHEY and CDR2 SVGEGT. CDR3 in DNA: TGTGCCAGCAGTTACTCGCAATCGGTAGCGGGTATAAATGAGCAGTTCTTC. Amino acid sequence: CASSYSQSVAGINEQFF.

This clonotype has a count of ten or more. V usage is TRBV20-1 and J usage is TRBJ2-7, with 9 bases identical to TRBD1. The germline gives CDR1 DFQATT, CDR2 SNEGSKA (reference sequence). The V gene end was trimmed by 8 bases and the J gene end by 3 bases; junction bases not matched to a gene: 11. The CDR3 loop spans 14 amino acids. As DNA, the CDR3 is TGCAGTTCTCACCCGGGACAGGGTGTCTACGAGCAGTACTTC. Protein: CSSHPGQGVYEQYF.

This clonotype was seen a handful of times. The chain employs TRBV11-2 and TRBJ2-2; D is unclear. The V gene lost 4 bases and the J gene lost 0 bases, with 6 bases spanning the gap. This CDR3 contains 14 residues. The germline gives CDR1 SGHAT, CDR2 FQNNGV. The CDR3 region is CASSWVTNTGELFF. CDR3 DNA sequence: TGTGCCAGCAGCTGGGTTACGAACACCGGGGAGCTGTTTTTT.

The V and J genes are TRBV25-1 and TRBJ2-7; D might be TRBD1 or TRBD2, each matching 6 bases. Germline V gives CDR1 MGHDK, CDR2 SYGVNS. This CDR3 has 13 amino acids. V lost 7 bases and J lost 6, with 16 bases in between. CDR3 DNA sequence: TGTGCCAGCATCGAATCCAGGGGAGGCGAGCAGTACTTC. Amino acids: CASIESRGGEQYF.

The rearrangement links TRBV19 to TRBJ2-2; TRBD2 matches at 9 bases. After removal of 3 bases from V and 5 bases from J, the junction contained 1 base not matched to a gene. Germline V CDR1 and CDR2: LNHDA, SQIVND (reference sequence). The CDR3 spans 14 residues. CDR3 sequence: CASSMLAGTGELFF. CDR3 nucleotide sequence: TGTGCCAGTAGTATGCTAGCGGGAACCGGGGAGCTGTTTTTT. Full variable domain (outside the CDR3, taken from reference TRBV19 and TRBJ2-2): DGGITQSPKYLFRKEGQNVTLSCEQNLNHDAMYWYRQDPGQGLRLIYYSQIVNDFQKGDIAEGYSVSREKKESFPLTVTSAQKNPTAFYLCASSMLAGTGELFFGEGSRLTVL.

This clonotype was observed a handful of times. This clone may be a read error of a much larger clone one base away. V is TRBV7-2 and J is TRBJ2-5; 9 bases agree with TRBD2. In germline, CDR1 is SGHTA, CDR2 FQGNSA. The J segment lost 5 bases and the V segment lost 8 bases, leaving 9 bases of the junction unmatched. This CDR3 has 14 amino acids. In nucleotides, the CDR3 is TGTGCCAGCGGCTCGACCGGACTAGCGGAGACCCAGTACTTC. Translating gives CASGSTGLAETQYF.

This clonotype was seen only a few times. The chain couples TRBV12-3 or TRBV12-4 to TRBJ1-2; D remains unclear. Trimming took 2 bases from V and 0 from J, leaving 7 bases between them. The CDR3 contains 14 residues. CDR3 bases: TGTGCCAGCAGTTTAAGTAGGACTAACTATGGCTACACCTTC. Its translation is CASSLSRTNYGYTF.

The gene calls are TRBV4-3 and TRBJ1-5; TRBD1 is a possible D gene (5 bases). CDR1 and CDR2 (germline): LGHNA, YSLEER. V shed 0 bases and J shed 4 bases, with 10 bases lying between them. The CDR3 contains 15 residues. The CDR3 loop reads CASSQDGGRNQPQHF. The CDR3 nucleotides are TGCGCCAGCAGCCAAGATGGGGGTAGGAATCAGCCCCAGCATTTT.

This clonotype was seen a few times. The chain joins TRBV6-2 or TRBV6-3 to TRBJ2-7, with D hard to call. Germline CDR1 is MNHEY and CDR2 is SVGEGT. The V end lost 2 bases, the J end lost 0 bases, and 8 bases lay between the germline ends. This CDR3 is built from 14 residues. In DNA form, the CDR3 reads TGTGCCAGCAGTTACAACCCAAGCTCCTACGAGCAGTACTTC. This gives the protein CASSYNPSSYEQYF.

This clonotype was seen repeatedly, ten times or more. J is TRBJ2-1 and V is TRBV5-1; a weak D match, TRBD1 (5 bases). From germline, CDR1 is SGHRS and CDR2 YFSETQ. This CDR3 contains 13 residues. V lost 3 bases and J 7 bases, leaving 11 bases between the germline ends. The CDR3 DNA sequence: TGCGCCAGCAGCTGGGTTAGGGGTAATGAGCAGTTCTTC. Protein product: CASSWVRGNEQFF.

The rearrangement links TRBV5-8 to TRBJ2-3; D is unresolved. Per germline, CDR1 SGHTS and CDR2 YDEGEE. With 6 bases removed from V and 1 base from J, the gap between germline ends came to 30 bases. The CDR3 sequence is 20 residues long. CDR3 protein: CASMPPGRLLGVVRTDTQYF. The CDR3 region has the DNA TGTGCCAGCATGCCCCCGGGCAGGCTACTTGGTGTGGTGCGCACAGATACGCAGTATTTT.

This clonotype was recorded many times. This chain joins TRBV18 and TRBJ1-1; no firm D call. The CDR3 is 12 residues long. Trimming removed 3 bases at V and 5 bases at J, with 7 bases between. From germline, CDR1 is KGHSH and CDR2 LQKENI. Here the CDR3 reads CASSPVSTEAFF. CDR3 bases: TGTGCCAGCTCACCTGTAAGTACTGAAGCTTTCTTT.

This clonotype was counted at least ten times. This chain connects TRBV20-1 to TRBJ2-7, with D possibly being TRBD1 (5 bases). Germline V lookup: CDR1 DFQATT, CDR2 SNEGSKA (reference sequence). V was shortened by 5 bases and J by 6 bases, with 11 bases between the two germline ends. This CDR3 contains 11 residues. The CDR3, as DNA: TGCAGTGCTTTACAGGCCTTCGAGCAGTACTTC. This gives the protein CSALQAFEQYF.